Listed here is a single TCR beta chain. The antigen it recognizes is unknown. Within one base of it there is no much larger clone, and no base qualities were kept. This specimen comes from a study of technical replicates of blood from a few donors (dated by TCRdb to the late 2010s). The germline ends are 14 bases apart after V is trimmed by 0 bases and J by 2 bases. Spanning cysteine to phenylalanine, the CDR3 consists of 18 amino acids. Just the 54-base CDR3 DNA is kept, in frame starting at base 1. The CDR1 and CDR2 encoded by the germline V gene are SGHDN and FVKESK. The receptor library was made with the immunoSEQ multiplex PCR assay. TCRdb retrieved this table from immuneACCESS and kept in-frame rearrangements only. Not all clones are present; in checked studies, unresolved V genes account for under half, and no reason is known for the remainder. The sample data list approximately 29,000 clones, and approximately 92% of these were observed just once. 4.1% of the sample goes to the ten largest clones.

This receptor chain uses TRBV14 and TRBJ2-6; the D gene cannot be named for sure. The sequenced material came from PBMCs. The sequence was collected from a human donor in good health. Some clones in this sample may be carry-over from other donors' samples. The CDR3 region has the sequence CASSQDRPEPTGANVLTF. The base sequence is TGTGCCAGCAGCCAAGACAGGCCCGAGCCTACTGGGGCCAACGTCCTGACTTTC.